Listed below are T cell receptor beta chains from one sample, sequenced in a study of T-cell reconstitution after alpha-beta-depleted transplantation in children. TCRdb re-called the PCR reads through MiXCR, storing one row per CDR3 protein. The data show about 72,000 distinct CDR3 sequences, 6% to 8% seen once. Sequenced here: PBMCs from the stem cell graft donor, sampled from the stem cell graft. Receptor source: a human donor who donated a stem cell graft to a child with acute lymphoblastic leukemia. Both conserved end residues are part of each CDR3. A D gene is named only where the DNA matches it firmly. Clone sizes are given selectively: once, few, many, or a class where the clone is expanded.

>15|.|.|TRBJ2-1|TRBV4-1
TGCGCCAGCAGCCAAGAGTTTCCGGGAGCGAATGAGCAGTTCTTC
CASSQEFPGANEQFF
>13|medium-sized|.|TRBJ2-3|TRBV6-4
TGTGCCAGCAGTGCCGGGGGCACAGATACGCAGTATTTT
CASSAGGTDTQYF
>15|many|.|TRBJ2-1|TRBV6-4
TGTGCCAGCCCCCGGGCAGGGGGGGCCGGGAATGAGCAGTTCTTC
CASPRAGGAGNEQFF
>13|many|.|TRBJ1-1|TRBV5-1
TGCGCCAGCAGCTTGGAGGTGAACACTGAAGCTTTCTTT
CASSLEVNTEAFF
>13|.|.|TRBJ1-4|TRBV7-2
TGTGCCAGCAGCAGATCAGGGAACGGAAAACTGTTTTTT
CASSRSGNGKLFF
>17|.|TRBD1|TRBJ2-7|TRBV7-8
TGTGCCAGCTTCGGTTGGGTTTTCGGGGACAGGGGGCACGAGCAGTACTTC
CASFGWVFGDRGHEQYF
>14|many|.|TRBJ1-1|TRBV7-9
TGTGCCAGCAGCTTAGTGTGGGTGAACACTGAAGCTTTCTTT
CASSLVWVNTEAFF
>14|many|TRBD2|TRBJ2-1|TRBV4-2
TGTGCCAGCAGCTCGACTAGCGGGAGTTTTGAGCAGTTCTTC
CASSSTSGSFEQFF
>12|many|.|TRBJ2-7|TRBV4-2
TGTGCCAGCAGCCCCGGGGTCTACGAGCAGTACTTC
CASSPGVYEQYF
>15|many|.|TRBJ1-2|TRBV4-2
TGTGCCAGCAGCCTTGACAAGGGGCGAGAGTATGGCTACACCTTC
CASSLDKGREYGYTF
>15|many|.|TRBJ1-6|TRBV5-6
TGTGCCAGCAGCTTGGGCCCTTCGAGAAATTCACCCCTCCACTTT
CASSLGPSRNSPLHF
>14|many|.|TRBJ1-1|TRBV7-9
TGTGCCAGCAGCTTAGATGGGGGGACCCCTGAAGCTTTCTTT
CASSLDGGTPEAFF
>15|few|.|TRBJ2-5|TRBV21-1
TGTGCCAGCCTTCTTGGGACAGGATTGCGAGAGACCCAGTACTTC
CASLLGTGLRETQYF